This T cell receptor (beta chain) was recorded in a study of monozygotic twins with inflammatory bowel disease (dated by TCRdb to about 2019). In the study overall: The full study comprised some 30 monozygotic twin pairs: nine German pairs (four IBD-concordant, five IBD-discordant) and 19 IBD-discordant Danish pairs. The search for disease-associated traits relied mainly on comparing, within discordant pairs, IBD patients with their genetically identical healthy co-twins. Each individual had, on average, about 151 000 unique TCRalpha sequences and 181 000 unique TCRbeta sequences available for analysis. Results the study describes overall, beyond this receptor: Compared with healthy twins, IBD patients had fewer clonotypes in common with other individuals, a difference most pronounced in patients showing signs of disease activity. No difference in repertoire similarity was observed between concordant and discordant twins, possibly owing to limited statistical power. A decrease in TCRbeta repertoire diversity, as measured by inverse Simpson index, was observed in IBD patients compared with their healthy co-twins. No single strong signal or clonotype linked to IBD turned up in the results, so the idea that one exists was not supported. Differing immunosuppressive treatments among patients may have added background noise and inter-individual variability to the repertoires. The analysis was unable to tell different T cell subtypes apart.

Library method: 5' RACE. The input for every TCR library was around 4,000 ng of total RNA. cDNA was synthesized with SMARTScribe reverse transcriptase in eight separate reactions per sample. During cDNA synthesis, template switching was used to introduce unique molecular identifiers that contained a 6-nucleotide sample barcode. Two nested PCRs of about 17 and 10 cycles amplified the TCRalpha and TCRbeta cDNA, and bead purification followed each PCR. Before amplification, the cDNA was treated with uracil DNA-glycosylase and purified using the QIAquick PCR purification kit. The second PCR added Illumina TruSeq-compatible adapters along with sample-specific barcodes. Library quality and concentration were checked on TapeStation and Qubit, and libraries were pooled at 5 to 6.5 ng each. Sequencing of the pooled libraries was done on an Illumina HiSeq2500 single-index Rapid Run using custom sequencing primers and 2 x 100 bp reads. The original methods were these. PCR and sequencing errors were corrected by UMI-based consensus assembly using MiGEC version 1.2.6. V(D)J alignment, clonotype assembly and CDR3 extraction were performed with MiXCR version 2.1.1. To normalise gene usage, clonotype sharing and MAIT/NKT TCR abundance, the analysis used the top 1000, 10 000 and 20 000 clonotypes per sample. After downsampling to 27 000 UMIs, diversity was calculated as the inverse Simpson index using the vegan R package. Statistical testing used paired Mann-Whitney U tests on the discordant twin pairs and applied Benjamini-Hochberg correction for multiple testing. Once TCRdb had reprocessed the reads, it stored one entry per CDR3 protein sequence and supplied no DNA. The V and J calls shown here were made by TCRdb, not taken from the authors' results. The table held for this sample gives about 330,000 distinct CDR3 sequences. The ten largest clones take up approximately 2% of the sample.

About this clonotype itself: The antigen this receptor binds is unknown.

From each donor, a 2.5 ml peripheral blood sample was drawn into PAXgene tubes and stored at -80 degrees C. Total RNA was isolated from whole blood with the PAXgene blood miRNA kit on an automated QIAcube, without T cell sorting. Peripheral blood from monozygotic twin pairs, either concordant or discordant for inflammatory bowel disease, underwent deep TCRalpha and TCRbeta repertoire profiling that used unique molecular barcoding. For every twin pair, smoking habits were documented, and each individual was categorised as a current, former or never smoker. Counted from cysteine to phenylalanine, this CDR3 has 12 amino acids. No nucleotide data were recorded. CDR1 and CDR2 were assigned from the germline V gene (reference sequence) as DFQATT and SNEGSKA.

The chain links TRBV20-1 with TRBJ2-1. This receptor was identified in a human donor with ulcerative colitis or Crohn's disease, or a healthy co-twin of an affected twin (not recorded which). The sample comprised blood. The CDR3 loop reads CSARVGYNEQFF.